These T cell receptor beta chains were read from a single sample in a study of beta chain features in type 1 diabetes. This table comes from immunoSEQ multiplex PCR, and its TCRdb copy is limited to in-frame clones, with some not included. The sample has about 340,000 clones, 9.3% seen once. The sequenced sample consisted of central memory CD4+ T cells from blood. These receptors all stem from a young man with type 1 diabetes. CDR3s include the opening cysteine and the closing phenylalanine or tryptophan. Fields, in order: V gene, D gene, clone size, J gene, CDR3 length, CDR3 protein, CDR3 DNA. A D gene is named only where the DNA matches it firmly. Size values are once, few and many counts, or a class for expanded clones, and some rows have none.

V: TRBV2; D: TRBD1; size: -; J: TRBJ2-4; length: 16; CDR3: CASSPGQGAAKNIQYF; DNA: TGTGCCAGCAGCCCGGGACAGGGGGCGGCCAAAAACATTCAGTACTTC
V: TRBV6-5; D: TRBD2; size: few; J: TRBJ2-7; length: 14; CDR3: CASSGGTPGAEQYF; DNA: TGTGCCAGCAGCGGGGGGACCCCCGGGGCCGAGCAGTACTTC
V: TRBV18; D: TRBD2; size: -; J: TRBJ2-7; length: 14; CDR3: CASSLSGALYEQYF; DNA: TGTGCCAGCTCACTCAGCGGGGCCCTCTACGAGCAGTACTTC
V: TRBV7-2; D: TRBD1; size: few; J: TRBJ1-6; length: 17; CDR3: CASSFRYGTGNNSPLHF; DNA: TGTGCCAGCAGCTTTCGCTACGGGACAGGGAACAATTCACCCCTCCACTTT
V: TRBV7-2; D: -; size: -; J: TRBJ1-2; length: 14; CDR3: CASSRPSTEYGYTF; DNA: TGTGCCAGCAGCCGACCATCGACAGAGTATGGCTACACCTTC
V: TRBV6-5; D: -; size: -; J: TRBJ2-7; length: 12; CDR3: CASSRPTYEQYF; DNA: TGTGCCAGCAGCCGCCCAACCTACGAGCAGTACTTC
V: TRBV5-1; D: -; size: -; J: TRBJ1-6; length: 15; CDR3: CASSLVWQANSPLHF; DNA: TGCGCCAGCAGCTTGGTTTGGCAGGCAAATTCACCCCTCCACTTT
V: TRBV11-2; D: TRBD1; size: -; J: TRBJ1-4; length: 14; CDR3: CASSLGTAYEKLFF; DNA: TGTGCCAGCAGCTTGGGGACAGCTTATGAAAAACTGTTTTTT
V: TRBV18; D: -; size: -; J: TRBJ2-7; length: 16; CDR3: CASSPRSPGANYEQYF; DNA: TGTGCCAGCTCACCAAGGTCGCCAGGGGCCAACTACGAGCAGTACTTC
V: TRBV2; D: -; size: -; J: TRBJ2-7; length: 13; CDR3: CASALGTSYEQYF; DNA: TGTGCCAGCGCATTAGGGACCTCCTACGAGCAGTACTTC